The rows below give T cell receptor beta chains drawn from one sample of a study of blood T cell dynamics during melanoma immunotherapy. Assay: immunoSEQ multiplex PCR; the TCRdb copy retains only in-frame clones and omits some. The sample holds 11,000 or so clones; almost 85% are singletons and the top ten take approximately 16%. Material: blood, obtained from a patient treated with checkpoint blockade. The receptors were gathered from a human donor with melanoma. The CDR3 runs from the conserved cysteine through the conserved F or W. A D gene is named only where the DNA matches it firmly. Clone size, where shown, is once, few, many, or a class for clones that have expanded.

size: -; D: -; J: TRBJ1-1; V: TRBV18; CDR3: CASSPSPETEAFF; DNA: TGTGCCAGCTCACCTTCTCCGGAGACTGAAGCTTTCTTT
size: -; D: -; J: TRBJ1-3; V: TRBV11-2; CDR3: CASSLERPVVSGNTIYF; DNA: TGTGCCAGCAGCTTAGAAAGGCCAGTAGTCTCTGGAAACACCATATATTTT
size: -; D: TRBD1; J: TRBJ2-2; V: TRBV4-3; CDR3: CASSQLTGAGELFF; DNA: TGCGCCAGCAGCCAACTGACAGGGGCCGGGGAGCTGTTTTTT
size: -; D: -; J: TRBJ1-5; V: TRBV19; CDR3: CASSIVSWGARRVGGNQPQHF; DNA: TGTGCCAGTAGTATAGTATCGTGGGGAGCACGTCGGGTTGGAGGCAATCAGCCCCAGCATTTT
size: -; D: -; J: TRBJ1-5; V: TRBV19; CDR3: CASRRDLNQPQHF; DNA: TGTGCCAGTAGACGGGACTTAAATCAGCCCCAGCATTTT
size: few; D: -; J: TRBJ1-5; V: TRBV10-3; CDR3: CAISGTLGNQPQHF; DNA: TGTGCCATCAGTGGGACTTTAGGCAATCAGCCCCAGCATTTT
size: -; D: TRBD1; J: TRBJ2-5; V: TRBV5-4; CDR3: CASSLVGTEETQYF; DNA: TGTGCCAGCAGCTTGGTTGGGACAGAAGAGACCCAGTACTTC
size: -; D: TRBD1; J: TRBJ2-7; V: TRBV6-6; CDR3: CASSAGTGAREQYF; DNA: TGTGCCAGCAGCGCCGGGACAGGGGCCAGGGAGCAGTACTTC
size: -; D: TRBD1; J: TRBJ2-6; V: TRBV5-1; CDR3: CASSSGTGGGGANVLTF; DNA: TGCGCCAGCAGCTCCGGGACAGGGGGCGGTGGGGCCAACGTCCTGACTTTC
size: -; D: -; J: TRBJ1-2; V: TRBV19; CDR3: CASSIGRERSYGYTF; DNA: TGTGCCAGTAGTATAGGGAGGGAAAGAAGCTATGGCTACACCTTC
size: -; D: -; J: TRBJ2-7; V: TRBV2; CDR3: CASSSRQIPYEQYF; DNA: TGTGCCAGCAGTTCCCGACAGATACCCTACGAGCAGTACTTC
size: once; D: -; J: TRBJ2-1; V: TRBV9; CDR3: CASSVEPDNEQFF; DNA: TGTGCCAGCAGCGTAGAACCCGACAATGAGCAGTTCTTC
size: -; D: -; J: TRBJ2-3; V: TRBV11-2; CDR3: CASSLGGGGDTQYF; DNA: TGTGCCAGCAGCTTAGGGGGAGGGGGAGATACGCAGTATTTT
size: -; D: TRBD2; J: TRBJ2-1; V: TRBV18; CDR3: CASSRERGGYNEQFF; DNA: TGTGCCAGCTCACGTGAGCGGGGGGGTTACAATGAGCAGTTCTTC
size: -; D: TRBD1; J: TRBJ1-1; V: TRBV10-2; CDR3: CASRLTDRKNTEAFF; DNA: TGCGCCAGCCGACTTACGGACAGGAAGAACACTGAAGCTTTCTTT
size: -; D: -; J: TRBJ2-3; V: TRBV9; CDR3: CASSVQGGVTDTQYF; DNA: TGTGCCAGCAGCGTTCAGGGGGGGGTCACAGATACGCAGTATTTT
size: -; D: -; J: TRBJ2-7; V: TRBV7-6; CDR3: CASSSGQAFYEQYF; DNA: TGTGCCAGCAGCTCGGGACAAGCATTCTACGAGCAGTACTTC
size: -; D: TRBD1; J: TRBJ1-1; V: TRBV14; CDR3: CASSRRDSGRQGGNTEAFF; DNA: TGTGCCAGCAGCCGCCGGGACAGTGGGAGACAGGGGGGAAACACTGAAGCTTTCTTT
size: -; D: TRBD2; J: TRBJ2-1; V: TRBV4-2; CDR3: CASSQEERGANEQFF; DNA: TGTGCCAGCAGCCAAGAAGAGCGGGGGGCGAATGAGCAGTTCTTC
size: -; D: TRBD2; J: TRBJ2-1; V: TRBV4-3; CDR3: CASTGAGGEQFF; DNA: TGCGCCAGCACTGGGGCGGGGGGTGAGCAGTTCTTC
size: -; D: -; J: TRBJ2-1; V: TRBV7-3; CDR3: CASSLRAGGAGNEQFF; DNA: TGTGCCAGCAGCTTGAGGGCAGGGGGGGCCGGGAATGAGCAGTTCTTC
size: -; D: TRBD2; J: TRBJ2-2; V: TRBV7-2; CDR3: CASSLLAGTNTGELFF; DNA: TGTGCCAGCAGCTTATTAGCGGGGACCAACACCGGGGAGCTGTTTTTT
size: once; D: -; J: TRBJ2-2; V: TRBV7-2; CDR3: CASSRDRNTGELFF; DNA: TGTGCCAGCAGCCGTGACAGAAACACCGGGGAGCTGTTTTTT
size: -; D: -; J: TRBJ2-1; V: TRBV9; CDR3: CASSVALHSPYNEQFF; DNA: TGTGCCAGCAGCGTAGCACTGCACAGCCCCTACAATGAGCAGTTCTTC
size: -; D: TRBD1; J: TRBJ2-1; V: TRBV6-5; CDR3: CASSPDRGRDNEQFF; DNA: TGTGCCAGCAGTCCGGACAGGGGGAGGGACAATGAGCAGTTCTTC
size: -; D: -; J: TRBJ2-3; V: TRBV20-1; CDR3: CSLRGTDTQYF; DNA: TGCAGTCTCAGGGGCACAGATACGCAGTATTTT
size: -; D: TRBD1; J: TRBJ1-1; V: TRBV28; CDR3: CASSPDRAAFF; DNA: TGTGCCAGCAGCCCGGACAGGGCGGCTTTCTTT
size: once; D: -; J: TRBJ2-3; V: TRBV7-8; CDR3: CASFRLASSTDTQYF; DNA: TGTGCCAGCTTCCGACTGGCCTCCAGCACAGATACGCAGTATTTT
size: -; D: TRBD1; J: TRBJ1-4; V: TRBV7-2; CDR3: CASSPRDRTNEKLFF; DNA: TGTGCCAGCAGCCCCAGGGACAGAACTAATGAAAAACTGTTTTTT
size: -; D: TRBD2; J: TRBJ2-5; V: TRBV27; CDR3: CASSLWSGGTTQTQYF; DNA: TGTGCCAGCAGTTTATGGTCGGGGGGGACTACGCAGACCCAGTACTTC
size: -; D: TRBD2; J: TRBJ2-7; V: TRBV2; CDR3: CASNRLSLGLAGARGGGEQYF; DNA: TGTGCCAGCAATCGCCTATCGCTGGGACTAGCGGGGGCCCGAGGCGGGGGCGAGCAGTACTTC
size: -; D: TRBD1; J: TRBJ2-3; V: TRBV7-2; CDR3: CASSYDRGTDTQYF; DNA: TGTGCCAGCAGCTACGACAGGGGGACAGATACGCAGTATTTT
size: -; D: TRBD1; J: TRBJ1-5; V: TRBV6-5; CDR3: CASSAGTGRNQPQHF; DNA: TGTGCCAGCAGCGCCGGGACAGGGAGGAATCAGCCCCAGCATTTT
size: once; D: TRBD1; J: TRBJ1-5; V: TRBV5-6; CDR3: CASSSQGYSNQPQHF; DNA: TGTGCCAGCAGCTCACAGGGGTATAGCAATCAGCCCCAGCATTTT
size: large; D: -; J: TRBJ2-5; V: TRBV9; CDR3: CASSPRGPSPGETQYF; DNA: TGTGCCAGCAGCCCGAGAGGACCCTCCCCGGGGGAGACCCAGTACTTC
size: -; D: TRBD1; J: TRBJ1-6; V: TRBV5-1; CDR3: CASRAGTGESPLHF; DNA: TGCGCCAGCCGCGCGGGGACAGGGGAATCACCCCTCCACTTT
size: -; D: TRBD1; J: TRBJ1-5; V: TRBV6-5; CDR3: CATRTGNNQPQHF; DNA: TGTGCCACCCGGACAGGGAATAATCAGCCCCAGCATTTT